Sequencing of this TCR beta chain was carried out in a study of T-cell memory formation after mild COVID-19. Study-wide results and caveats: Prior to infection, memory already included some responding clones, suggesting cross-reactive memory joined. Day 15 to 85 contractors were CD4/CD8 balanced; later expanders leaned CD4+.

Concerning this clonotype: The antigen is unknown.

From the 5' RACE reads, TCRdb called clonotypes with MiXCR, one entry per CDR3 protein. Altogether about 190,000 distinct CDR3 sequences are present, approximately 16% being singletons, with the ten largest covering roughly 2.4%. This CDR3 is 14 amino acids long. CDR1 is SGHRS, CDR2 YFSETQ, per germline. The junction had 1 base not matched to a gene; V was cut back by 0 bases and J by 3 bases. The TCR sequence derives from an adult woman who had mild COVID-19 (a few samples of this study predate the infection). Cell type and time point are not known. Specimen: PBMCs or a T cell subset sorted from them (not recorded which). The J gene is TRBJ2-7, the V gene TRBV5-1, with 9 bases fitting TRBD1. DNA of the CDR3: TGCGCCAGCAGCTTGGCGGGACAGGGCTACGAGCAGTACTTC. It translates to CASSLAGQGYEQYF. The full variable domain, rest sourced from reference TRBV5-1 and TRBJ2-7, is KAGVTQTPRYLIKTRGQQVTLSCSPISGHRSVSWYQQTPGQGLQFLFEYFSETQRNKGNFPGRFSGRQFSNSRSEMNVSTLELGDSALYLCASSLAGQGYEQYFGPGTRLTVT.